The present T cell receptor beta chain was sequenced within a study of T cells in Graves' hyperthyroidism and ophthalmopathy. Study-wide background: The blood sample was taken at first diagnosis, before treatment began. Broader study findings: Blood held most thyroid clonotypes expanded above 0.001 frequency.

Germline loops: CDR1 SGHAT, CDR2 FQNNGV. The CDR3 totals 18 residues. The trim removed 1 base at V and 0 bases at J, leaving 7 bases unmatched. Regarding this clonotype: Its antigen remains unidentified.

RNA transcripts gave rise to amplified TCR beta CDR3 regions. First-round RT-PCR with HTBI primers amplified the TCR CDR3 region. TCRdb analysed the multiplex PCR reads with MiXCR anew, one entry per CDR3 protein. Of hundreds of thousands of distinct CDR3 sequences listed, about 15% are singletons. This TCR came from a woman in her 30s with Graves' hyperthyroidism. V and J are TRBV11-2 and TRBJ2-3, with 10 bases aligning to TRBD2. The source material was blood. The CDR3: CASSLVSASGGSTDTQYF. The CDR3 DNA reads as TGTGCCAGCAGCTTAGTTTCGGCTAGCGGGGGAAGCACAGATACGCAGTATTTT.